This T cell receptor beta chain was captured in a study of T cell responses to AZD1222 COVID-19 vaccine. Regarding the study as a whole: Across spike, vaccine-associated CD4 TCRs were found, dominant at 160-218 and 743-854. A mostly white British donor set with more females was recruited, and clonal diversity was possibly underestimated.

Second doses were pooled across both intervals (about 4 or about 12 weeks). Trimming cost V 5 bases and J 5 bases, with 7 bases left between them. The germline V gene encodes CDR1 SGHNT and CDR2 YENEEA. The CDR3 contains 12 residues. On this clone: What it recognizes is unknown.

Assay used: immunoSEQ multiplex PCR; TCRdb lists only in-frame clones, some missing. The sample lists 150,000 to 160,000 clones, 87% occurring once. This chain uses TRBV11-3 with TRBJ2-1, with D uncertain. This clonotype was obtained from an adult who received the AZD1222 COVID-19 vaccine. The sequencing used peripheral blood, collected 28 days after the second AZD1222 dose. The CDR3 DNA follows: TGTGCCAGCAGCCTCAATAACAATGAGCAGTTCTTC. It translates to CASSLNNNEQFF.